One sample yielded the 20 T cell receptor beta chains listed below, sequenced in a study of T cells in Graves' hyperthyroidism and ophthalmopathy. The source material, RNA transcripts, was used to amplify TCR beta CDR3 regions. A set of HTBI primers served as the primers for a first-round RT-PCR of the TCR CDR3. TCRdb re-called the multiplex PCR reads through MiXCR, storing one row per CDR3 protein. Here the sample spans 250,000 to 300,000 distinct CDR3 sequences, approximately 15% being singletons. Sequenced sample: blood. These TCRs come from a woman aged 60 to 75 with Graves' ophthalmopathy.

This clonotype was counted many times. The J gene is TRBJ2-3, the V gene TRBV6-2 or TRBV6-3, with 8 bases matching TRBD2. CDR3 length equals 15 residues. V lost 6 bases and J lost 2; bases outside the gene matches: 7. Germline V gene sequence: CDR1 MNHEY, CDR2 SVGEGT. The CDR3 loop is CASRSPGLDTDTQYF. The CDR3 nucleotides read TGTGCCAGCAGATCCCCGGGACTAGACACAGATACGCAGTATTTT.

Many counts were recorded for this clonotype. The chain carries TRBV7-3 and TRBJ2-7, with 14 bases matching TRBD2. The CDR3 extends over 14 amino acids. Trimming at V came to 5 bases and at J to 8 bases, leaving 5 bases not matched to a gene. Germline CDR1 reads SGHTA; CDR2 reads FQGTGA. CDR3 nucleotide sequence: TGTGCCAGCAGCCTAGGGACTAGCGGGAGCCAGCAGTACTTC. Translation: CASSLGTSGSQQYF.

Many counts were recorded for this clonotype. CDR3 region: CASSEPRRLGGQFF. DNA for the CDR3: TGTGCCAGCAGCGAACCTCGTAGACTGGGGGGGCAGTTCTTC. The genes are TRBV11-2 and TRBJ2-1; TRBD2 might be the D (6 bases). Trimming cost V 5 bases and J 12 bases, with 20 bases left between them. Germline CDR1 and CDR2: SGHAT and FQNNGV. CDR3 size: 14 residues. The whole variable domain, filled in from reference TRBV11-2 and TRBJ2-1, reads EAGVAQSPRYKIIEKRQSVAFWCNPISGHATLYWYQQILGQGPKLLIQFQNNGVVDDSQLPKDRFSAERLKGVDSTLKIQPAKLEDSAVYLCASSEPRRLGGQFFGPGTRLTVL.

The chain is built from TRBV10-3 and TRBJ2-3; 12 bases match TRBD2. J gave up 3 bases and V 2 bases, and 9 bases lay outside the gene matches. The CDR3 length is 18 residues. Germline CDR1 reads ENHRY; CDR2 reads SYGVKD. The CDR3 protein is CAISEPRLAGVWTDTQYF. CDR3 in DNA: TGTGCCATCAGTGAGCCACGACTAGCGGGAGTATGGACAGATACGCAGTATTTT.

This chain links TRBV27 with TRBJ2-5, with 8 nucleotides matching TRBD1. CDR3 length: 13 amino acids. Germline lookup yields CDR1 MNHEY and CDR2 SMNVEV (reference sequence). V shed 8 bases, J shed 5 bases, and the junction held 7 bases outside the gene matches. CDR3 region: CASGLQGGETQYF. CDR3 DNA sequence: TGTGCCAGCGGGCTACAGGGGGGTGAGACCCAGTACTTC.

This clonotype showed up just a few times. This rearrangement joins TRBV6-1 to TRBJ1-2; D is possibly TRBD1 (5 bases). The CDR3 has 11 amino acids. Germline lookup yields CDR1 MNHNS and CDR2 SASEGT. CDR3 sequence: CEAWGISGYTF. Written as DNA, the CDR3 is TGTGAGGCGTGGGGGATATCTGGCTACACCTTC.

The chain links TRBV20-1 to TRBJ2-2, with no clear D. The germline V gene has CDR1 DFQATT and CDR2 SNEGSKA (reference sequence). The CDR3 is made up of 14 amino acids. Trimming pared 4 bases from V and 5 bases from J, leaving 14 bases between. The CDR3 protein is CSAIPGIWTGELFF. In DNA form, the CDR3 reads TGCAGTGCTATCCCGGGTATTTGGACCGGGGAGCTGTTTTTT.

This clonotype was seen more than once but under ten times. The chain couples TRBV19 to TRBJ1-5; D remains ambiguous. Per the germline V gene, CDR1 is LNHDA and CDR2 is SQIVND (reference sequence). V dropped 8 bases and J dropped 5 bases, with 16 bases sitting between them. CDR3 length: 14 amino acids. CDR3: CASGRKPADQPQHF. The CDR3 nucleotides read TGTGCCAGTGGGAGAAAACCCGCAGATCAGCCCCAGCATTTT.

Regarding this clonotype: This may stem from a read error, because a much larger clone lies one nucleotide away. This chain uses TRBV7-2 with TRBJ2-7; the match to TRBD2 covers 13 bases. This CDR3 is built from 15 residues. Germline lookup yields CDR1 SGHTA and CDR2 FQGNSA. Unmatched junction bases numbered 0, after V lost 1 base and J lost 3 bases. CDR3 sequence (DNA): TGTGCCAGCAGCTTAGGACTAGCGGGAGGCTACGAGCAGTACTTC. Translating it yields CASSLGLAGGYEQYF.

This clonotype was detected many times. The J gene is TRBJ2-2, the V gene TRBV7-8; TRBD1 matches at 8 bases. CDR1 and CDR2 from the germline V gene are SGHVS and FQNEAQ. V shed 5 bases, J shed 4 bases, and the junction held 9 bases outside the gene matches. This CDR3 contains 16 residues. The CDR3 loop is CASSQTGVAVTGELFF. The CDR3 DNA reads TGTGCCAGCAGCCAGACAGGGGTCGCGGTCACCGGGGAGCTGTTTTTT.

This clonotype occurred many times. The chain links TRBV28 to TRBJ2-3; 10 bases are shared with TRBD2. The CDR3 length is 14 residues. The ends lost 8 bases at V and 3 bases at J; junction bases unmatched: 5. Germline values: CDR1 MDHEN, CDR2 SYDVKM. In DNA, the CDR3 is TGTGCCAGCCAAACTAGCGGGATTACAGATACGCAGTATTTT. As protein: CASQTSGITDTQYF.

The rearrangement links TRBV6-5 to TRBJ1-2, with a weak D call TRBD1 (5 bases). Germline V gives CDR1 MNHEY, CDR2 SVGAGI. The CDR3 covers 15 residues. Between the trimmed V and J ends, which lost 0 bases and 5 bases, there was a span of 13 bases. The DNA for the CDR3 is TGTGCCAGCAGTTACTCCGGCAGGGCAGGATATGGCTACACCTTC. Translating gives CASSYSGRAGYGYTF.

The chain uses TRBV5-1 and TRBJ1-1; TRBD1 aligns across 9 bases. The CDR3 is made up of 16 amino acids. Germline V CDR1 and CDR2: SGHRS, YFSETQ. Trimming at V came to 7 bases and at J to 1 base, leaving 11 bases not matched to a gene. The CDR3 region is CASFITPGQGNTEAFF. The CDR3 bases are TGCGCCAGCTTCATAACGCCGGGACAGGGGAACACTGAAGCTTTCTTT. The whole variable domain, filled in from reference TRBV5-1 and TRBJ1-1, reads KAGVTQTPRYLIKTRGQQVTLSCSPISGHRSVSWYQQTPGQGLQFLFEYFSETQRNKGNFPGRFSGRQFSNSRSEMNVSTLELGDSALYLCASFITPGQGNTEAFFGQGTRLTVV.

In this sample, this clonotype turned up many times. The chain combines TRBV7-3 with TRBJ2-5; D is unresolved. Germline-derived CDR1 and CDR2 are SGHTA and FQGTGA. V gave up 5 bases and J gave up 4 bases, with 11 bases separating them. The CDR3 is made up of 13 amino acids. CDR3 residues: CASSPRVGETQYF. CDR3 sequence (DNA): TGTGCCAGCAGCCCCCGCGTTGGAGAGACCCAGTACTTC.

In nucleotides, the CDR3 is TGCAGCGTTTCGGGACGGAACACTGAAGCTTTCTTT. Translated, it gives CSVSGRNTEAFF. The rearrangement joins TRBV29-1 to TRBJ1-1; tentatively, D is TRBD1 (5 bases). The CDR3 is made up of 12 amino acids. Trimming left V 5 bases short and J 1 base short, with 8 bases between. CDR1 and CDR2 from the germline V gene are SQVTM and ANQGSEA.

In its sample, this clonotype was seen a few times. V and J are TRBV4-1 and TRBJ2-1, with TRBD2 identical over 7 bases. CDR3 size: 15 residues. Germline V gene sequence: CDR1 MGHRA, CDR2 YSYEKL. After removal of 7 bases from V and 4 bases from J, the junction contained 10 bases not matched to a gene. CDR3 region: CASNTAGLLYNEQFF. The CDR3 coding sequence is TGCGCCAGCAATACCGCGGGACTACTATACAATGAGCAGTTCTTC.

This clonotype was detected once. The V and J genes are TRBV7-3 and TRBJ2-3; maybe TRBD1 (5 bases). This CDR3 region has 15 residues. CDR1 and CDR2 (germline): SGHTA, FQGTGA. Trimming cost V 6 bases and J 6 bases, with 19 bases left between them. CDR3 in DNA: TGTGCCAGCAGATCTACAGGATTTTCGGTTGATACGCAGTATTTT. Protein: CASRSTGFSVDTQYF.

This clonotype has at least ten counts. The rearrangement joins TRBV28 to TRBJ1-1, with TRBD1 matching over 7 bases. Trimming took 3 bases from V and 0 from J; bases not matched to a gene: 4. This CDR3 comprises 15 residues. Germline V gene sequence: CDR1 MDHEN, CDR2 SYDVKM. CDR3 nucleotides: TGTGCCAGCAGTTTTAGGAGGGGGCTGAACACTGAAGCTTTCTTT. It yields the protein CASSFRRGLNTEAFF.

The V gene is TRBV6-2 or TRBV6-3, the J gene TRBJ2-7; perhaps TRBD1 as D (6 bases). V lost 2 bases to trimming and J lost 5 bases, with 13 bases between them. CDR1 is MNHEY and CDR2 is SVGEGT in the germline V gene. CDR3 size: 14 residues. DNA for the CDR3: TGTGCCAGCAGTTACGGTCAGGGGATCCACGAGCAGTACTTC. Translating gives CASSYGQGIHEQYF.

Regarding this clonotype: Given a much more abundant clone one base away, this may be a read error. The J gene is TRBJ1-2, the V gene TRBV27; weak D call: TRBD1 (6 bases). CDR3 size: 15 residues. Germline CDR1 is MNHEY and CDR2 is SMNVEV (reference sequence). As DNA, the CDR3 is TGTCCCAGCAGTCCCCTTTCAGGGGTCGGCTATGGCTACACCTTC. Its translation: CPSSPLSGVGYGYTF.